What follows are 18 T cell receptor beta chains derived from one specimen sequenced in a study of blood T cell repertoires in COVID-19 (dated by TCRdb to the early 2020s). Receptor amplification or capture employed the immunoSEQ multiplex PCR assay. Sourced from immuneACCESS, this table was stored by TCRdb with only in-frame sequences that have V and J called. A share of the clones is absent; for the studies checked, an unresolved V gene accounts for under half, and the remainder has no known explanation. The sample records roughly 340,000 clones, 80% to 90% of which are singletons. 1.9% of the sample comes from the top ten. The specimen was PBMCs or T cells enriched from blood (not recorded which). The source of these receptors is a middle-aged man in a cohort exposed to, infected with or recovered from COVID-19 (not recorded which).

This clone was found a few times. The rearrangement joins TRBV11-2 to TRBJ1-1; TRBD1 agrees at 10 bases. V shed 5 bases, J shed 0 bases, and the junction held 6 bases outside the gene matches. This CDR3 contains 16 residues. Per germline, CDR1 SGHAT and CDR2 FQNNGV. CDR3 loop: CASSRQGALLNTEAFF. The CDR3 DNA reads TGTGCCAGCAGCAGACAGGGGGCCTTGTTGAACACTGAAGCTTTCTTT.

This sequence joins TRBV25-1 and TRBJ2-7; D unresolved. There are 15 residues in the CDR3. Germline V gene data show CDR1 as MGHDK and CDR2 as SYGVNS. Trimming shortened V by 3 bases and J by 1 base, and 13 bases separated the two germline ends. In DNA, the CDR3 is TGTGCCAGCAGTGATTCAGGCAGTCAATCCTACGAGCAGTACTTC. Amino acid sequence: CASSDSGSQSYEQYF.

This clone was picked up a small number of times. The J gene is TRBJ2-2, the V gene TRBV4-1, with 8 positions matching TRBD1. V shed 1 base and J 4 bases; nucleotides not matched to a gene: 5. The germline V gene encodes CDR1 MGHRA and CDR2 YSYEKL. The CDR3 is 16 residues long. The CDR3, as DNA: TGCGCCAGCAGCCAAGCGGTTGGGACAGGCACCGGGGAGCTGTTTTTT. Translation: CASSQAVGTGTGELFF.

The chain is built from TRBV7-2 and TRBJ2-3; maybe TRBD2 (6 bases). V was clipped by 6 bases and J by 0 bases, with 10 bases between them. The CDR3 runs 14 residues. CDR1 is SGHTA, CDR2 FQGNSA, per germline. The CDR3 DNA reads TGTGCCAGCAGTCGGGGACTCAGCACAGATACGCAGTATTTT. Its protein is CASSRGLSTDTQYF.

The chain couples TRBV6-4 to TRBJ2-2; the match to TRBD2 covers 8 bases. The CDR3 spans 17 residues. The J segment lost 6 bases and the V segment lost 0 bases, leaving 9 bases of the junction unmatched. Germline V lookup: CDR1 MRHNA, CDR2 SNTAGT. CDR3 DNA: TGTGCCAGCAGTGACTCGACGTTAGCGGGAAATTCCGGGGAGCTGTTTTTT. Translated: CASSDSTLAGNSGELFF.

As DNA, the CDR3 is TGTGCCAGCAGCCCCCGTGGGAGTACCTCCTACAATGAGCAGTTCTTC. Protein: CASSPRGSTSYNEQFF. The chain recombines TRBV7-3 with TRBJ2-1; TRBD2 might be the D (5 bases). Germline CDR1 and CDR2: SGHTA and FQGTGA. The V and J ends lost 5 bases and 0 bases respectively, with 14 bases between them. The CDR3 sequence is 16 residues long. Using reference TRBV7-3 and TRBJ2-1 for the parts outside the CDR3, the full variable domain is GAGVSQTPSNKVTEKGKYVELRCDPISGHTALYWYRQSLGQGPEFLIYFQGTGAADDSGLPNDRFFAVRPEGSVSTLKIQRTERGDSAVYLCASSPRGSTSYNEQFFGPGTRLTVL.

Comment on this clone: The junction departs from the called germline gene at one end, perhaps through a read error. CDR3 coding DNA: TGTGCCAGCAGGGAAGGACTTGGCTACACCTTC. This codes for CASREGLGYTF. The genes are TRBV2 and TRBJ1-2; D not certain. Germline CDR1 SNHLY, CDR2 FYNNEI. The CDR3 extends over 11 amino acids.

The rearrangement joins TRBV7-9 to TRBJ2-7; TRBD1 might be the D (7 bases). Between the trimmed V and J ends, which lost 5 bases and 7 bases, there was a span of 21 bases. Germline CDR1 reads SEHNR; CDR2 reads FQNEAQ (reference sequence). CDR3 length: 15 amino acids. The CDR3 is CASSRPRGASREQYF. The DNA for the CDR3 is TGTGCCAGCAGCCGCCCCAGGGGGGCCTCTCGGGAGCAGTACTTC.

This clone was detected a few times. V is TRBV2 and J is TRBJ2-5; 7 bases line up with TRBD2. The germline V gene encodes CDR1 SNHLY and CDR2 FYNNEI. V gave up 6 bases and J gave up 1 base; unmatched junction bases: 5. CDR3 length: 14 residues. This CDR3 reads CASRIGTTQETQYF. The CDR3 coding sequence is TGTGCCAGCAGGATCGGGACTACCCAAGAGACCCAGTACTTC. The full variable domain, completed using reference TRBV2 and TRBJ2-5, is EPEVTQTPSHQVTQMGQEVILRCVPISNHLYFYWYRQILGQKVEFLVSFYNNEISEKSEIFDDQFSVERPDGSNFTLKIRSTKLEDSAMYFCASRIGTTQETQYFGPGTRLLVL.

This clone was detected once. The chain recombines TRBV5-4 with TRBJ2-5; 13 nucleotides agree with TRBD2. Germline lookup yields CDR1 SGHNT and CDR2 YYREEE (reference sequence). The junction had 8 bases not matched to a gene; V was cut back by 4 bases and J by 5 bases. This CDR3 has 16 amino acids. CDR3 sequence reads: CASSPTSGRAGETQYF. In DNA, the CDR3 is TGTGCCAGCAGCCCTACTAGCGGGAGGGCCGGGGAGACCCAGTACTTC. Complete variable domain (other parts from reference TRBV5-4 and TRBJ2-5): ETGVTQSPTHLIKTRGQQVTLRCSSQSGHNTVSWYQQALGQGPQFIFQYYREEENGRGNFPPRFSGLQFPNYSSELNVNALELDDSALYLCASSPTSGRAGETQYFGPGTRLLVL.

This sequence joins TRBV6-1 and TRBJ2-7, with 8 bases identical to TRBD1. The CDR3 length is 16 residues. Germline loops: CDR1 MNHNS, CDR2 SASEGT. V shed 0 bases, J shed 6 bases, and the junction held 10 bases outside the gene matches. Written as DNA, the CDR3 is TGTGCCAGCAGTGAAGCGCTAAACAGGGGGACGCGCGAGCAGTACTTC. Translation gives CASSEALNRGTREQYF.

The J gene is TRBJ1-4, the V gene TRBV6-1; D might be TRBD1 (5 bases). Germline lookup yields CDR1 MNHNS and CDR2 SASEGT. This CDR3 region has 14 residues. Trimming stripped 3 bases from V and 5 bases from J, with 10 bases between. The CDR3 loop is CASSDRVENEKLFF. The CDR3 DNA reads TGTGCCAGCAGTGACAGGGTGGAGAATGAAAAACTGTTTTTT.

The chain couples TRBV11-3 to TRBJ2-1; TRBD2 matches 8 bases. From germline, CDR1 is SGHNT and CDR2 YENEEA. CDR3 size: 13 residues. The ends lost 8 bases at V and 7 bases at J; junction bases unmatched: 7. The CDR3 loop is CASRAGVNNEQFF. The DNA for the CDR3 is TGTGCCAGCCGAGCGGGAGTGAATAATGAGCAGTTCTTC. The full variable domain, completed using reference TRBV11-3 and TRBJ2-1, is EAGVVQSPRYKIIEKKQPVAFWCNPISGHNTLYWYLQNLGQGPELLIRYENEEAVDDSQLPKDRFSAERLKGVDSTLKIQPAELGDSAVYLCASRAGVNNEQFFGPGTRLTVL.

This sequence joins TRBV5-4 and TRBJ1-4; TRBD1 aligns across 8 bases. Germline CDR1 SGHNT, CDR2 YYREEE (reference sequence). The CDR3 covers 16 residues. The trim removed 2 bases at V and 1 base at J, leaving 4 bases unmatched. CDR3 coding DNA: TGTGCCAGCAGCTTACGTACAGGGGGAACTAATGAAAAACTGTTTTTT. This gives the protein CASSLRTGGTNEKLFF.

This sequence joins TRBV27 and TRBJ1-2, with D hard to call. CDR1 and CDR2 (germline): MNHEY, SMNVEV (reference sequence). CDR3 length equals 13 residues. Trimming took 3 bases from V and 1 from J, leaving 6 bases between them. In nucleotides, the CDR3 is TGTGCCAGCAGTTTGACTGATAACTATGGCTACACCTTC. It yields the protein CASSLTDNYGYTF.

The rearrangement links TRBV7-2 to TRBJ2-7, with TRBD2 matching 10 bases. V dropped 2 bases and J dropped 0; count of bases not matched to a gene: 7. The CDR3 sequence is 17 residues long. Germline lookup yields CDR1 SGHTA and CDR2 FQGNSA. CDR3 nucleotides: TGTGCCAGCAGCTTACCGGGACTAGCGAAGAGCTCCTACGAGCAGTACTTC. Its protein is CASSLPGLAKSSYEQYF.

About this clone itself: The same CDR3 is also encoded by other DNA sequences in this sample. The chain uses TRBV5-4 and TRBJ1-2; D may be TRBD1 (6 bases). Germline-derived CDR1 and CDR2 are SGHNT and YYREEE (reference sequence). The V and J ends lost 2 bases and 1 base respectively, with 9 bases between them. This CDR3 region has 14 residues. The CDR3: CASSLRGGNYGYTF. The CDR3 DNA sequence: TGTGCCAGCAGCTTAAGGGGGGGTAACTATGGCTACACCTTC.

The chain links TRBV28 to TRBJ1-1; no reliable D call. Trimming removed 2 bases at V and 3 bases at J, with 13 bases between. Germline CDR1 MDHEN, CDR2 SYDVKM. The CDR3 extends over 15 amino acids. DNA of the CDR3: TGTGCCAGCAGTTTAATCGCAGGAAGATACACTGAAGCTTTCTTT. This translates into CASSLIAGRYTEAFF.